Below, one TCR beta chain is given with its context. J was trimmed by 6 bases and V by 0 bases; bases with no gene match: 11. Germline CDR1 is LGHNA and CDR2 is YNFKEQ. The CDR3 has 16 amino acids. This sample is drawn from a study of cytomegalovirus exposure and HLA in healthy donors. In the study overall: Around 180 million T cells yielded over 90 million unique TCR beta sequences in earlier analysis.

The PCR contained 60 Vbeta and 13 Jbeta primers. Sequenced by immunoSEQ multiplex PCR; TCRdb stores in-frame clones only, minus some. The sample records hundreds of thousands of clones, roughly 81% being singletons. Specimen: PBMCs. This rearrangement joins TRBV4-2 to TRBJ2-7, with 7 bases aligning to TRBD1. This clonotype was sampled from a girl aged 2 to 10 in good health and CMV-seronegative. The CDR3 loop reads CASSQDPKGQPLEQYF. The CDR3 DNA reads as TGTGCCAGCAGCCAAGATCCCAAGGGACAGCCCCTCGAGCAGTACTTC.